These 14 T cell receptor beta chains were all obtained from the same sample, sequenced in a study of cytomegalovirus exposure and HLA in healthy donors. PCR used 60 Vbeta primers and 13 Jbeta primers. Sequencing was performed with immunoSEQ multiplex PCR; in TCRdb, only in-frame clones are kept and a portion is missing. The data show fewer than 85,000 clones, over 65% seen once. The material sequenced was PBMCs. These receptors were taken from a man between 35 and 55 years old in good health and CMV-seropositive.

This clone was seen just once. The chain is built from TRBV2 and TRBJ2-7, with 15 bases lining up with TRBD2. Germline V gene sequence: CDR1 SNHLY, CDR2 FYNNEI. The CDR3 runs 19 residues. V was clipped by 7 bases and J by 1 base; unmatched bases: 14. CDR3 sequence: CASKTRGGLAGGHSYEQYF. In DNA form, the CDR3 reads TGTGCCAGCAAAACGCGAGGGGGACTAGCGGGGGGACATTCCTACGAGCAGTACTTC.

The chain combines TRBV25-1 with TRBJ1-4, with TRBD1 matching over 8 bases. This CDR3 contains 13 residues. The J segment lost 12 bases and the V segment lost 8 bases, leaving 11 bases of the junction unmatched. Germline values: CDR1 MGHDK, CDR2 SYGVNS. The CDR3 here is CASLKTGDGELFF. CDR3 DNA sequence: TGTGCCAGCCTCAAGACAGGGGACGGAGAACTGTTTTTT.

In its sample, this clone was seen once. The V gene is TRBV4-1, the J gene TRBJ1-5; maybe TRBD1 (6 bases). The CDR3 totals 15 residues. Per the germline V gene, CDR1 is MGHRA and CDR2 is YSYEKL. The V end was cut by 6 bases, the J end by 3 bases, with 15 bases between. The CDR3 sequence: CASSLRGQINQPQHF. CDR3 in DNA: TGCGCCAGCAGTTTAAGAGGACAGATCAATCAGCCCCAGCATTTT.

CDR3 in amino acids: CASSTGRQPQHF. DNA for the CDR3: TGTGCCAGCAGCACCGGGAGACAGCCCCAGCATTTT. This chain links TRBV6-5 with TRBJ1-5; the D is unclear. Trimming removed 6 bases at V and 7 bases at J, with 10 bases between. From germline, CDR1 is MNHEY and CDR2 SVGAGI. The CDR3 is 12 amino acids.

V is TRBV2 and J is TRBJ2-2; 11 bases are shared with TRBD2. With V trimmed by 5 bases and J by 3 bases, 8 bases remained unmatched. CDR3 size: 17 residues. In germline, CDR1 is SNHLY, CDR2 FYNNEI. The CDR3 DNA is TGTGCCAGCAGTTACACGACTAGCGGGACGTACACCGGGGAGCTGTTTTTT. This codes for CASSYTTSGTYTGELFF.

This chain connects TRBV7-2 to TRBJ1-3; maybe TRBD1 (6 bases). In germline, CDR1 is SGHTA, CDR2 FQGNSA. There are 16 residues in the CDR3. Deletions cut 5 bases from V and 0 bases from J, with 14 bases between. CDR3 bases: TGTGCCAGCAGCCAAATACAGGGTTTCTCTGGAAACACCATATATTTT. Protein: CASSQIQGFSGNTIYF.

The CDR3 reads CASSVDGSGGTETQYF. In DNA, the CDR3 is TGTGCCAGCAGCGTAGATGGTAGCGGGGGGACTGAGACCCAGTACTTC. The chain has TRBV9 and TRBJ2-5; 10 bases match TRBD2. Looked up from germline, CDR1 is SGDLS and CDR2 is YYNGEE. V shed 0 bases, J shed 5 bases, and the junction held 7 bases outside the gene matches. The CDR3 runs 16 residues.

This clone was recorded a few times. The chain employs TRBV12-1 and TRBJ2-7; TRBD2 reflects the table's D call only, with no check against the DNA. TRBV12-1 has pseudogene status. This CDR3 contains 16 residues. In DNA form, the CDR3 reads TGTGCCAGCAGCTTTCCACTAGCGGGGCCTTTCGACGAGCAGTACTTC. Its protein product is CASSFPLAGPFDEQYF.

The CDR3 protein is CASSYGDRTYGYTF. The CDR3 bases are TGTGCCAGCAGTTACGGGGACAGAACCTATGGCTACACCTTC. V usage is TRBV6-5 and J usage is TRBJ1-2, with 7 bases lining up with TRBD1. Trimming at V came to 2 bases and at J to 4 bases, leaving 4 bases not matched to a gene. Per germline, CDR1 MNHEY and CDR2 SVGAGI. The CDR3 is 14 amino acids.

A remark on this clone: At one end the junction does not follow the germline gene, possibly because of a read error. The genes are TRBV7-9 and TRBJ1-5; D not certain. The CDR3 length is 12 residues. CDR1 is SEHNR, CDR2 FQNEAQ, per germline (reference sequence). The CDR3 is CSSSYNDQPQHF. CDR3 DNA: TGTTCCAGCAGCTACAATGATCAGCCCCAGCATTTT.

This chain connects TRBV28 to TRBJ2-1; TRBD2 agrees at 11 bases. Germline V gene data show CDR1 as MDHEN and CDR2 as SYDVKM. The ends lost 5 bases at V and 9 bases at J; junction bases unmatched: 9. The CDR3 spans 15 residues. CDR3 nucleotide sequence: TGTGCCAGCAGTGCAATAGCGGGAGGGCGTACTGAGCAGTTCTTC. Its protein product is CASSAIAGGRTEQFF.

This clone was counted between two and nine times. J is TRBJ2-7 and V is TRBV5-6; TRBD1 agrees at 10 bases. Trimming at V came to 4 bases and at J to 3 bases, leaving 4 bases not matched to a gene. Germline V lookup: CDR1 SGHDT, CDR2 YYEEEE. The CDR3 is 14 residues long. The CDR3 reads CASSDRGQFYEQYF. The CDR3 DNA is TGTGCCAGCAGCGACAGGGGGCAATTCTACGAGCAGTACTTC.

The chain combines TRBV9 with TRBJ1-2; 7 nucleotides line up with TRBD1. The CDR3 consists of 14 residues. Germline V gene data show CDR1 as SGDLS and CDR2 as YYNGEE. V trimming: 3 bases; J trimming: 5 bases; junction bases outside the gene matches: 7. In nucleotides, the CDR3 is TGTGCCAGCAGCGCGGGACAGAGTTTGTATGGCTACACCTTC. It codes for CASSAGQSLYGYTF.

CDR3 sequence (DNA): TGTGCCAGCAGCGTAGATTACCAGACTGAAGCTTTCTTT. Residues: CASSVDYQTEAFF. V usage is TRBV9 and J usage is TRBJ1-1, with D uncertain. V was cut by 0 bases and J by 5 bases, with 8 bases left in between. The CDR3 spans 13 residues. Germline V gene lookup returns CDR1 SGDLS and CDR2 YYNGEE.